This T cell receptor (beta chain) is from a study of T cell repertoires in ileal Crohn's disease. As regards this clone: Antigen specificity is unknown.

General study results and limits: Every patient over 26.8% clonality showed endoscopic recurrence.

Noted time point: neoterminal ileum biopsy at postoperative endoscopy, about 6 months after surgery. TCRB immunosequencing input was roughly 500 nanograms of biopsy DNA per sample. TCRdb's copy holds only in-frame clones and misses some; the assay was immunoSEQ multiplex PCR. Here the sample spans nearly 11,000 clones, 79% being singletons. Germline V gene sequence: CDR1 SGHRS, CDR2 YFSETQ. Between the trimmed V and J ends, which lost 4 bases and 4 bases, there was a span of 14 bases. CDR3 length: 14 amino acids. The chain has TRBV5-1 and TRBJ1-2, with D tentatively TRBD1 (6 bases). The receptor's source is an adult with Crohn's disease. Input material: ileal tissue. This chain's CDR3 is CASSDLGAGYGYTF. The CDR3 coding sequence is TGCGCCAGCAGCGATCTGGGGGCTGGCTATGGCTACACCTTC.